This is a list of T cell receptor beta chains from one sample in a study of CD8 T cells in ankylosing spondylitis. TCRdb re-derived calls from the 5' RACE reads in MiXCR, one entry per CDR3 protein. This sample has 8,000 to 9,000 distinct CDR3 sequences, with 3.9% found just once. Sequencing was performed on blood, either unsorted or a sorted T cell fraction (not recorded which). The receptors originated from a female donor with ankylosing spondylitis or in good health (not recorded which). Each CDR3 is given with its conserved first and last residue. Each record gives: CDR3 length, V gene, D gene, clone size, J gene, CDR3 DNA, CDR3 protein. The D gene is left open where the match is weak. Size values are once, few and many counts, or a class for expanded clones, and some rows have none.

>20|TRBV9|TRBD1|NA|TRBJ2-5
TGTGCCAGCAGCGCTCCCTCAGGGGGGACAGGGGGGATGATGTCGGGGACCCAGTACTTC
CASSAPSGGTGGMMSGTQYF
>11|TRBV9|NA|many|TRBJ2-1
TGTGCCAGCACCAACGGGGTTGAGCAGTTCTTC
CASTNGVEQFF
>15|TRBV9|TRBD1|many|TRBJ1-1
TGTGCCAGCAGCGTAGGGGACAGAGTTCTAGCTGAAGCTTTCTTT
CASSVGDRVLAEAFF
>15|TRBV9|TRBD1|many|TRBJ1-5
TGTGCCAGCAGCGTAGAGGGGACAGAGAATCAGCCCCAGCATTTT
CASSVEGTENQPQHF
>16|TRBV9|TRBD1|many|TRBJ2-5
TGTGCCAGCAGCTTGGGACAGGGATTGATCCAAGAGACCCAGTACTTC
CASSLGQGLIQETQYF
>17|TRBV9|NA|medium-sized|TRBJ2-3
TGTGCCAGCAGCGTAGAAAGTAGTCGGAGGTCGACAGATACGCAGTATTTT
CASSVESSRRSTDTQYF
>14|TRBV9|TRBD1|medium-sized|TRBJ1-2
TGTGCCAGCAGCCCCGGGACAGGCTCCTATGGCTACACCTTC
CASSPGTGSYGYTF
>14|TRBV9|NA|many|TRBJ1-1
TGTGCCAGCAGCGTAGGGGGGACAAACTCTGAAGCTTTCTTT
CASSVGGTNSEAFF
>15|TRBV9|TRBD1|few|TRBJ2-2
TGTGCCAGCAGCGCAGACAGGGGGCGTACCGGGGAGCTGTTTTTT
CASSADRGRTGELFF
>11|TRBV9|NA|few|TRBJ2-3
TGTGCCAGCAGCGCCCGAGATACGCAGTATTTT
CASSARDTQYF